In this sample, the clone carrying this T cell receptor (beta chain) turned up many times. Its antigen is currently unknown. There were TCR beta CDR3 regions amplified from RNA transcripts. The TCR CDR3 first-round RT-PCR relied on the HTBI primer set. TCRdb fed the multiplex PCR reads into MiXCR, producing one record per CDR3 protein. This sample carries roughly 630,000 distinct CDR3 sequences, around a sixth of them seen once, and the ten largest clones take less than 9.5%. Trimming removed 2 bases at V and 6 bases at J, with 10 bases between. There are 13 residues in the CDR3. The V gene's germline CDR1 is SNHLY and CDR2 FYNNEI. The sample originates from a study of T cells in Graves' hyperthyroidism and ophthalmopathy. Patients having uncontrolled infection, another autoimmune disease, pregnancy or lactation were not included. Orbital computed tomography, thyroid ultrasound, serum thyroxine and TRAb, and clinical symptoms together informed the diagnoses. Isolation of PBMCs was performed on 10 ml fresh peripheral blood.

Study-wide results and limits: Using 13 V-J features, a model discriminated ophthalmopathy from stable hyperthyroidism.

The chain links TRBV2 to TRBJ1-1; D ambiguous. The clonotype was recovered from a woman aged 25 to 39 with Graves' hyperthyroidism. The source material was blood. The DNA of the CDR3 is TGTGCCAGCAGTGAATCCAATAGTGCTGAAGCTTTCTTT. This codes for CASSESNSAEAFF.